This TCR beta chain was retrieved from a study of blood T cell repertoires in COVID-19. About the study: Whether acute or convalescent, the COVID-19 samples came from the United States, Italy and Spain. T cells, B-cell-depleted T cells, or PBMCs provided the cDNA or gDNA that served as material.

This clone was observed a few times. In the study's own analysis: Estimation of nucleated cell counts was performed using reference gene primer amplification. TCRdb keeps only in-frame clones here, not all; method: immunoSEQ multiplex PCR. V and J calls and clone size come straight from that table; D and trimming were deduced from the DNA. The sample lists tens of thousands of clones, around 90% occurring once. The sequencing sample was made of peripheral blood. The receptor was isolated from a human donor with active COVID-19. The donor label of this sample is uncertain.

The CDR3 is CASSGQGGSSPLHF. The CDR3 nucleotides are TGTGCCAGCAGTGGACAGGGTGGTAGTTCACCCCTCCACTTT. V usage is TRBV25-1 and J usage is TRBJ1-6; 7 positions match TRBD1. In germline, CDR1 is MGHDK, CDR2 SYGVNS. The junction had 6 bases not matched to a gene; V was cut back by 4 bases and J by 9 bases. CDR3 length: 14 amino acids.